This T cell receptor (beta chain) was documented in a study of blood T cell repertoires in COVID-19. Looking at the study overall: Material from acute and convalescent COVID-19 was sourced from the United States, Italy and Spain. Sample material is recorded as cDNA or gDNA derived from T cells, B-cell-depleted T cells, or PBMCs.

As regards this clone: An end of the junction differs from the germline gene, which may be a read error.

Original methodology: Amplified reference gene primers provided the basis for estimating nucleated cell counts. Sequencing was performed with immunoSEQ multiplex PCR; in TCRdb, only in-frame clones are kept and a portion is missing. V and J calls and clone size are given by that table; D and trimming were obtained from the DNA. The sample includes about 130,000 clones, under 90% of them seen just once. The CDR3 is 14 amino acids. Germline V gene sequence: CDR1 MNHEY, CDR2 SVGAGI. The sequence derives from a woman between 55 and 75 years old with active or convalescent COVID-19. Material for sequencing was peripheral blood. V gene TRBV6-5 combines with J gene TRBJ2-1, with 9 bases aligning to TRBD2. CDR3 sequence reads: CASSTRRQAGGKVF. Written as DNA, the CDR3 is TGTGCCAGCAGTACCCGGCGGCAAGCGGGGGGCAAGGTCTTC.